This section outlines one T cell receptor (beta chain) sequence together with its context. Its target is not known. Profiling relied on immunoSEQ multiplex PCR, and the TCRdb table lists in-frame clones only, not all of them. This sample yields approximately 420,000 clones, of which 88% are seen a single time; approximately 4% belongs to the top ten. This sample is drawn from a study of Ad26.COV2.S vaccination and SARS-CoV-2 variants. About the research overall: Sample donor was a member of the COV1001 Ad26.COV2.S trial arm. General study points: The TCR-based breadth and depth measures might underestimate overall T cell responses.

Specified treatment: around 19 received Ad26.COV2.S at low or high dose, single or two shots; five or six received placebo; per-sample allocation not given. Samples were taken on day 63 after the first vaccine or placebo injection. This clonotype was obtained from a person between 18 and 65 years old who received the Ad26.COV2.S COVID-19 vaccine or a placebo. Specimen: peripheral blood, collected in a trial of Ad26.COV2.S vaccine versus placebo.

This chain's CDR3 is CASSGGWGQDSTGELFF. The CDR3 DNA reads TGTGCCAGCAGCGGGGGCTGGGGACAGGACTCCACCGGGGAGCTGTTTTTT. The chain has TRBV9 and TRBJ2-2; 8 bases map to TRBD1. The germline CDR1 and CDR2 sequences are SGDLS and YYNGEE. The CDR3 is made up of 17 amino acids. V trimming: 3 bases; J trimming: 4 bases; junction bases outside the gene matches: 11.